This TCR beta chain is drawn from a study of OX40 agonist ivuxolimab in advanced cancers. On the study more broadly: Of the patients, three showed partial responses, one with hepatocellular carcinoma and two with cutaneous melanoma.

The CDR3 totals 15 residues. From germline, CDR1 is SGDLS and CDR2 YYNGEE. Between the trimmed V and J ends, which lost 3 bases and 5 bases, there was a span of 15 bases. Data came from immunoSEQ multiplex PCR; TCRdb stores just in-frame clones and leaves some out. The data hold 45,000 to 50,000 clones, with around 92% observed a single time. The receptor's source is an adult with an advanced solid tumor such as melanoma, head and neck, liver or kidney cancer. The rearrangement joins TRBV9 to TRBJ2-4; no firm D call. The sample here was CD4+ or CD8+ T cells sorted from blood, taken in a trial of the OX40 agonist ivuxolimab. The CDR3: CASSGRPYEENIQYF. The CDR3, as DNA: TGTGCCAGCAGCGGGCGCCCCTACGAGGAAAACATTCAGTACTTC.